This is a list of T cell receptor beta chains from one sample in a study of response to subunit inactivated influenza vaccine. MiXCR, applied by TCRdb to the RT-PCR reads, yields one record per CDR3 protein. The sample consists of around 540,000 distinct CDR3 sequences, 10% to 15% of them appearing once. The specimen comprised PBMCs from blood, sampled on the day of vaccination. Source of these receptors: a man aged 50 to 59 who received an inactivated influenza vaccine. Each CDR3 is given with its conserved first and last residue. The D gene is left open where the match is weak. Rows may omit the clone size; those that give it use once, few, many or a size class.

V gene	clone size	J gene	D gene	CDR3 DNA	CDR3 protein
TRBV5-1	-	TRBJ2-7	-	TGCGCCAGCAGCTTGGCCGAGGCAGGGGTGTCCTACGAGCAGTACTTC	CASSLAEAGVSYEQYF
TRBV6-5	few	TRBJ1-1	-	TGTGCCAGCAAATCCGGGGGACCCGTGACTTTCTTT	CASKSGGPVTFF
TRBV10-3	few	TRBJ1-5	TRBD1	TGTGCCACCGTAGCCGGGGACAGTCCTAATCAGCCCCAGCATTTT	CATVAGDSPNQPQHF
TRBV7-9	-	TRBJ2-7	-	TGTGCCAGCAGCCCGCCCAATGGATGCGAGCAGTACTTC	CASSPPNGCEQYF
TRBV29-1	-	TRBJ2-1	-	TGCAGCGTTGACCGAAGTCTCGAGGCAGGGGGGAGCAATGAGCAGTTCTTC	CSVDRSLEAGGSNEQFF
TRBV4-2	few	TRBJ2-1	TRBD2	TGTGCCAGCAGCCAACCCCTAGCGGGAGGGGGCAATGAGCAGTTCTTC	CASSQPLAGGGNEQFF
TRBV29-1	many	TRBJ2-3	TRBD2	TGCAGCGTTCAGGGATTAGCGGGGGGCACAGATACGCAGTATTTT	CSVQGLAGGTDTQYF
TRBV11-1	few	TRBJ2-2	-	TGTGCCACAGGCACCCTCCCGGGGACCCAAAAAGGTGGCACCGGGGAGCTGTTTTTT	CATGTLPGTQKGGTGELFF
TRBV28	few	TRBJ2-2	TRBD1	TGTGCCAGCAGTCAAGGGACAGTCGATGGCGGGGAGCTGTTTTTT	CASSQGTVDGGELFF
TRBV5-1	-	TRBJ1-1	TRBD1	TGCGCCAGCAGCGGACTACAGGGGGGAAACACTGAAGCTTTCTTT	CASSGLQGGNTEAFF
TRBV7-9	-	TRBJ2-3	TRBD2	TGTGCCAGCAACCTAGCGGGGGGGCCGAGTACGCAGTATTTT	CASNLAGGPSTQYF
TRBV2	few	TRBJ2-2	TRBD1	TGTGCCAGCAGTGAAGCCGACAGGGGGCCCACCGGGGAGCTGTTTTTT	CASSEADRGPTGELFF
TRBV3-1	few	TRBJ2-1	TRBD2	TGTGCCAGCAGCGAGAGCGGGAGGGCCCTAAATGAGCAGTTCTTC	CASSESGRALNEQFF
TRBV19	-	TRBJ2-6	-	TGTGCCAGTAGTATAGAAAGGTTCTCTGGGGCCAACGTCCTGACTTTC	CASSIERFSGANVLTF
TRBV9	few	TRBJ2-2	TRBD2	TGTGCCAGCAGCGCGGGACTAGCGGGACGAACGGGCACCGGGGAGCTGTTTTTT	CASSAGLAGRTGTGELFF
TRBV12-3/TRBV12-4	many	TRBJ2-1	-	TGTGCCAGCACTCTGGCAGGTTACAATGAGCAGTTCTTC	CASTLAGYNEQFF
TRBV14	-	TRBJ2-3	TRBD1	TGTGCCAGCAGCGGACAGGTCTCGGTCACAGATACGCAGTATTTT	CASSGQVSVTDTQYF
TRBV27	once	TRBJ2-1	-	TGTTCCAGCAGTTCAGGGAGTAGTCAGCTTCGGGAGCAGTTCTTC	CSSSSGSSQLREQFF
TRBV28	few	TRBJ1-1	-	TGTGCCAGCAGTCCGCATTTGCGGGACACTGAAGCTTTCTTT	CASSPHLRDTEAFF
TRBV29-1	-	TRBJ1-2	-	TGCAGCGTTAAGGGGCGCCTCAACTATGGCTACACCTTC	CSVKGRLNYGYTF
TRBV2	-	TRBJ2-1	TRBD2	TGTGCCAGCAAAGGGACTACGATCGATGAGCAGTTCTTC	CASKGTTIDEQFF
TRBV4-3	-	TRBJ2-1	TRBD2	TGCGCCAGCAGCCAAGACGGGAGGAGTGAGCAGTTCTTC	CASSQDGRSEQFF
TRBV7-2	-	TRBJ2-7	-	TGTGCCAGCAGCTTAGTCGGGGGCCTGAGCTCCTACGAGCAGTACTTC	CASSLVGGLSSYEQYF
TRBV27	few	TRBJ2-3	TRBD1	TGTGCCAGCGGTACTCTGACGGGACAGGGGGGAGATACGCAGTATTTT	CASGTLTGQGGDTQYF
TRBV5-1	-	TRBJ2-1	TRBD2	TGCGCCAGCAGCTCTCCTAGCGGGAGGGCCGTTGAGCAGTTCTTC	CASSSPSGRAVEQFF
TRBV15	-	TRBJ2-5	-	TGTGCCACCAGCAGAGATCACAGTCAAGAGACCCAGTACTTC	CATSRDHSQETQYF
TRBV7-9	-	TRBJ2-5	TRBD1	TGTGCCAGCAGCTTGTTCGCAGGGGGCCAAGAGACCCAGTACTTC	CASSLFAGGQETQYF
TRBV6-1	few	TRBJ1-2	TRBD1	TGTGCCAGCAGTCCTCCCGGGACAGGGGCCGATGGCTACACCTTC	CASSPPGTGADGYTF
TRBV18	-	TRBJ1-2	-	TGTGCCAGCTCACCACGATCTGGGAACTATGGCTACACCTTC	CASSPRSGNYGYTF
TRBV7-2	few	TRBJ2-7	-	TGTGCCAGCAGCACCAGCGCCCAGGATGAGCAGTACTTC	CASSTSAQDEQYF
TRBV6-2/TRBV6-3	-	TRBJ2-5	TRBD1	TGTGCCAGCAGTTACGCGGACAGGGAGGCCCAGTACTTC	CASSYADREAQYF
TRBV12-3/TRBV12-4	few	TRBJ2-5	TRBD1	TGTGCCAGCAGTCCGGGACAGGGGGCGGTGGAGACCCAGTACTTC	CASSPGQGAVETQYF
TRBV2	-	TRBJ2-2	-	TGTGCCAGCGGGATAGCCGCCGGGGAGCTGTTTTTT	CASGIAAGELFF
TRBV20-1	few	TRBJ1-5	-	TGCAGTGCTGCCCCGGCGGGGAATCAGCCCCAGCATTTT	CSAAPAGNQPQHF
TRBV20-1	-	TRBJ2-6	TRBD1	TGCAGTGCTAGGGGCCTGGGGACAGGGTTCTCTGGGGCCAACGTCCTGACTTTC	CSARGLGTGFSGANVLTF
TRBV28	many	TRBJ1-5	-	TGTGCCAGCAGTTTGGTCCCCAATAGCAATCAGCCCCAGCATTTT	CASSLVPNSNQPQHF
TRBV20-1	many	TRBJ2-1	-	TGCAGTGCGCCGACAGGGCTGGCGGGAGCGTCCTACAATGAGCAGTTCTTC	CSAPTGLAGASYNEQFF
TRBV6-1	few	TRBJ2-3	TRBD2	TGTGCCAGTTTGGGGACTAGCGGAAGAGGGGCAGATACGCAGTATTTT	CASLGTSGRGADTQYF
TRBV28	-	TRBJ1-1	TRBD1	TGTGCCAGCAGTTCAGCCACAGGGGTGGCTTTCTTT	CASSSATGVAFF
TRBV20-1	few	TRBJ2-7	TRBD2	TGCAGTGCTAGAGTAGCGGGACCCTCCTACGAGCAGTACTTC	CSARVAGPSYEQYF
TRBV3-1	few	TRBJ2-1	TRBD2	TGTGCCAGCAGCCGGTTGGGGGGGACCGAATACAATGAGCAGTTCTTC	CASSRLGGTEYNEQFF
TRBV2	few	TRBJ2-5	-	TGTGCCAGCAGTTACAGGTTCCAAGAGACCCAGTACTTC	CASSYRFQETQYF
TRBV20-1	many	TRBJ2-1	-	TGCAGTCCCAGCCCGGAGGCCAGGAATGAGCAGTTCTTC	CSPSPEARNEQFF
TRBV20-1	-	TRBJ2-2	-	TGCAGTGCCACACGCGGGGATTCGAACACCGGGGAGCTGTTTTTT	CSATRGDSNTGELFF
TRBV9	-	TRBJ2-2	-	TGTGCCAGCAGCGTAGAACCAGGAAACACCGGGGAGCTGTTTTTT	CASSVEPGNTGELFF
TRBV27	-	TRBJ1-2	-	TGTGCCAGCAGTCCGATCGGGGGCCTCTATGGCTACACCTTC	CASSPIGGLYGYTF
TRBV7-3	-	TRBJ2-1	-	TGTGCCAGCAGCGCGGGCCTAAAACTCTACAATGAGCAGTTCTTC	CASSAGLKLYNEQFF
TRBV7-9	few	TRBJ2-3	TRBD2	TGTGCCAGCAGCTTACCGGGGACTAGTGCCCTTGATTTT	CASSLPGTSALDF
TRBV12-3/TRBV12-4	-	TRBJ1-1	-	TGTGCCAGCAGTTTAGGTTCGGTTCCAAAAGCTTTCTTT	CASSLGSVPKAFF
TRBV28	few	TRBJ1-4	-	TGTGCCAGCAGCAGGGGATCAGGAGAAAAACTGTTTTTT	CASSRGSGEKLFF
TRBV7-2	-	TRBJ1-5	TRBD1	TGTGCCAGCAGCTTAGTTCGGACAGGGCGGAATCAGCCCCAGCATTTT	CASSLVRTGRNQPQHF
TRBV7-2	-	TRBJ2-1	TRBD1	TGTGCCAGCAACCGCGGGACAGGGGGTTGGGAGCAGTTCTTC	CASNRGTGGWEQFF
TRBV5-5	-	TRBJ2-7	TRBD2	TGTGCCAGCAGCCCCGTCGGGAGGAGCTCCTACGAGCAGTACTTC	CASSPVGRSSYEQYF
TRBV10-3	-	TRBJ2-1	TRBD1	TGTGCCATCAGTGAGTATCGGACAGGGGCGGATGAGCAGTTCTTC	CAISEYRTGADEQFF
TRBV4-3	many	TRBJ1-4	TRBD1	TGCGCCAGCAGCCAATCGGGACAGGGGGCAACTAATGAAAAACTGTTTTTT	CASSQSGQGATNEKLFF
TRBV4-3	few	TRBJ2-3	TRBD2	TGCGCCAGCAGCCAAGGCCCAGCGGGAGCCACAGATACGCAGTATTTT	CASSQGPAGATDTQYF
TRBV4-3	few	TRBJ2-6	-	TGCGCCAGCAGTCCAGTAGCTTTCTCTGGGGCCAACGTCCTGACTTTC	CASSPVAFSGANVLTF
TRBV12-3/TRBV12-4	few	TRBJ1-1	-	TGTGCCAGCAGTTTATGGGTCCAGACTGAAGCTTTCTTT	CASSLWVQTEAFF
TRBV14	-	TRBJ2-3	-	TGTGCCAGCAGCCAGGGGCGATGGTATCCAGATACGCAGTATTTT	CASSQGRWYPDTQYF